This T cell receptor beta chain was recovered during a study of blood T cell repertoires in COVID-19. For the study at large: Material from acute and convalescent COVID-19 was sourced from the United States, Italy and Spain. From T cells, B-cell-depleted T cells, or PBMCs came the material, which was cDNA or gDNA.

Per the authors' pipeline: Estimated nucleated cell counts came from reference gene primer amplification. Sequencing used immunoSEQ multiplex PCR; TCRdb keeps in-frame clones, though not all of them. For V, J and clone size, that table is used; D and trimming come from the DNA. The table records 150,000 to 200,000 clones, approximately 90% of them present only once. This clone came up a few times. CDR1 is LNHDA, CDR2 SQIVND, per germline (reference sequence). J lost 5 bases, V lost 5 bases, and 7 bases had no gene match. The CDR3 consists of 16 residues. This clonotype originated in a man aged 60-69 years with acute or convalescent COVID-19. This chain joins TRBV19 and TRBJ2-1; the match to TRBD2 covers 12 bases. The sample taken for sequencing was peripheral blood. The CDR3 sequence is CASSWSSGGENNEQFF. As DNA, the CDR3 is TGTGCCAGTAGTTGGTCTAGCGGGGGGGAGAACAATGAGCAGTTCTTC. Full variable domain (missing parts from reference TRBV19 and TRBJ2-1): DGGITQSPKYLFRKEGQNVTLSCEQNLNHDAMYWYRQDPGQGLRLIYYSQIVNDFQKGDIAEGYSVSREKKESFPLTVTSAQKNPTAFYLCASSWSSGGENNEQFFGPGTRLTVL.